This paragraph reports one TCR beta chain. V shed 2 bases, J shed 8 bases, and the junction held 5 bases outside the gene matches. Germline assignment: CDR1 MNHNY and CDR2 SVGAGI (reference sequence). CDR3 size: 15 residues. This sample is part of a study of immune characterization of retroperitoneal liposarcoma. TCRdb re-derived calls from the PCR reads in MiXCR, one entry per CDR3 protein. The sample consists of 2,000 to 3,000 distinct CDR3 sequences, roughly 48% of them appearing once. The sequencing sample was made of tumor tissue. This clonotype was sampled from a female donor with retroperitoneal liposarcoma. The gene calls are TRBV6-6 and TRBJ2-2, with 10 positions matching TRBD1. The CDR3 loop is CASSYDRGPGGELFF. In nucleotides, the CDR3 is TGTGCCAGCAGTTACGACAGGGGGCCCGGTGGGGAGCTGTTTTTT.